Listed here are 12 T cell receptor beta chains from one sample, sequenced in a study of spatial heterogeneity in lung cancer. As for time point: blood at routine non-recurrence follow-up after resection. TCRdb processed the 5' RACE reads anew with MiXCR; each CDR3 protein has one entry. The top ten clones hold 24% of a sample with fewer than 150,000 distinct CDR3 sequences, more than 10% of them seen once. This specimen was PBMCs, taken at follow-up. The receptors were sampled from a female donor with early-stage non-small cell lung cancer.

This clonotype was observed many times. V is TRBV10-3 and J is TRBJ2-2; the D gene is possibly TRBD2 (6 bases). The CDR3 consists of 15 residues. Trimming cost V 4 bases and J 4 bases, with 13 bases left between them. Germline V gene data show CDR1 as ENHRY and CDR2 as SYGVKD. CDR3 residues: CAISAPGSGTGELFF. In DNA, the CDR3 is TGTGCCATCAGTGCCCCCGGGAGTGGCACCGGGGAGCTGTTTTTT.

This clonotype was observed at least ten times. V gene TRBV10-2 combines with J gene TRBJ1-5, with D possibly being TRBD1 (6 bases). Trimming shortened V by 7 bases and J by 6 bases, and 13 bases separated the two germline ends. The CDR3 is made up of 13 amino acids. Per germline, CDR1 WSHSY and CDR2 SAAADI. The CDR3 loop reads CASTTGLGQPQHF. The CDR3 nucleotides are TGCGCCAGCACCACAGGGTTAGGTCAGCCCCAGCATTTT.

CDR3 sequence (DNA): TGTGCCAGCAACCGTTGGGGGCGCGGGAACATTCAGTACTTC. Translating it yields CASNRWGRGNIQYF. The chain is built from TRBV12-3 or TRBV12-4 and TRBJ2-4; D perhaps matches TRBD1 (6 bases). Trimming removed 7 bases at V and 7 bases at J, with 17 bases between. The CDR3 totals 14 residues.

This clonotype was seen a few times. V and J are TRBV7-2 and TRBJ2-3; TRBD2 matches at 10 bases. With V trimmed by 3 bases and J by 5 bases, 8 bases remained unmatched. Per the germline V gene, CDR1 is SGHTA and CDR2 is FQGNSA. The CDR3 covers 16 residues. As DNA, the CDR3 is TGTGCCAGCAGCTTTTCGCTAGCGGGAGTGATAGATACGCAGTATTTT. Its translation is CASSFSLAGVIDTQYF. The full variable domain, rest sourced from reference TRBV7-2 and TRBJ2-3, is GAGVSQSPSNKVTEKGKDVELRCDPISGHTALYWYRQSLGQGLEFLIYFQGNSAPDKSGLPSDRFSAERTGGSVSTLTIQRTQQEDSAVYLCASSFSLAGVIDTQYFGPGTRLTVL.

The chain has TRBV6-5 and TRBJ2-2; no clear D gene. CDR1 and CDR2 (germline): MNHEY, SVGAGI. The CDR3 length is 15 residues. The V gene lost 6 bases and the J gene lost 2 bases, with 13 bases spanning the gap. The CDR3 region is CASRKGSGNTGELFF. Here the CDR3 DNA reads TGTGCCAGCAGAAAGGGATCGGGTAACACCGGGGAGCTGTTTTTT.

The rearrangement uses TRBV2 and TRBJ1-5; D not certain. Trimming took off 4 bases at V and 1 base at J, with 8 bases between the two ends. The CDR3 extends over 14 amino acids. Germline values: CDR1 SNHLY, CDR2 FYNNEI. CDR3 loop: CASSGVGSNQPQHF. The CDR3 DNA reads TGTGCCAGCAGTGGAGTAGGGAGCAATCAGCCCCAGCATTTT.

This clonotype came up a few times. The V call is TRBV6-2 or TRBV6-3, the J call TRBJ2-2; 11 nucleotides agree with TRBD1. Germline V lookup: CDR1 MNHEY, CDR2 SVGEGT. V lost 5 bases and J lost 6; bases outside the gene matches: 5. CDR3 length: 15 residues. CDR3 DNA: TGTGCCAGCAGTACCGGGACAGGGGGTTCCGGGGAGCTGTTTTTT. This gives the protein CASSTGTGGSGELFF.

The chain has TRBV18 and TRBJ2-7; D is possibly TRBD1 (5 bases). Germline CDR1 KGHSH, CDR2 LQKENI. This CDR3 comprises 12 residues. Between the trimmed V and J ends, which lost 4 bases and 7 bases, there was a span of 11 bases. CDR3 residues: CASSQTDLEQYV. The CDR3 DNA reads as TGTGCCAGCTCACAGACAGACCTGGAGCAGTACGTC.

The V call is TRBV10-2, the J call TRBJ2-5; TRBD2 agrees at 7 bases. V dropped 8 bases and J dropped 4; count of bases not matched to a gene: 7. Per germline, CDR1 WSHSY and CDR2 SAAADI. This CDR3 spans 13 amino acids. DNA for the CDR3: TGCGCCAGCTCCCAAGCGGGGTTAGAGACCCAGTACTTC. Protein product: CASSQAGLETQYF.

This clonotype has a handful of counts. This chain joins TRBV12-3 or TRBV12-4 and TRBJ2-1, with 9 bases matching TRBD2. V shed 10 bases and J 10 bases; nucleotides not matched to a gene: 11. This CDR3 region has 13 residues. In DNA form, the CDR3 reads TGTGCCACTACACAGCGGGGGGCGGGAGAGCAGTTCTTC. Residues: CATTQRGAGEQFF.

In its sample, this clonotype was seen many times. This chain joins TRBV29-1 and TRBJ1-1; D may be TRBD1 (6 bases). With 5 bases removed from V and 3 bases from J, the gap between germline ends came to 22 bases. The germline CDR1 and CDR2 sequences are SQVTM and ANQGSEA. This CDR3 spans 16 amino acids. The CDR3 sequence: CSVSGGLQGRDTEAFF. The CDR3 nucleotides read TGCAGCGTTTCAGGAGGATTGCAGGGGAGGGACACTGAAGCTTTCTTT.

This clonotype has at least ten counts. CDR3 sequence reads: CASSQEYRSDTEAFF. In DNA form, the CDR3 reads TGTGCCAGCAGCCAAGAGTACAGATCGGACACTGAAGCTTTCTTT. The rearrangement joins TRBV4-2 to TRBJ1-1; no clear D. From germline, CDR1 is LGHNA and CDR2 YNFKEQ. CDR3 size: 15 residues. With 0 bases removed from V and 3 bases from J, the gap between germline ends came to 11 bases.